This T cell receptor (beta chain) was observed in a study of blood T cells in healthy people across ages. V lost 2 bases and J 6 bases, leaving 5 bases between the germline ends. The CDR3 spans 11 residues. Germline CDR1 and CDR2: SGHNT and YYREEE (reference sequence). The sample holds a few counts of this clonotype. Through a sample-barcoded 5' primer and a J-beta primer mix, a second PCR was run for roughly 7 to 12 cycles. All samples yielded 2.5 million or more CDR3-containing paired-end reads. TCRdb re-analysed the 5' RACE reads in MiXCR, keeping a single row per CDR3 protein. The data contain 750,000 to 850,000 distinct CDR3 sequences, 20% to 25% of them singletons. The sample was also reused in another study, on T cells of mothers and their children.

This TCR was sampled from a boy aged 5-17 years in good health. Sequencing used blood. The rearrangement links TRBV5-4 to TRBJ1-2, with D uncertain. DNA of the CDR3: TGTGCCAGCAGCTTAGGGAATGGCTACACCTTC. It codes for CASSLGNGYTF.